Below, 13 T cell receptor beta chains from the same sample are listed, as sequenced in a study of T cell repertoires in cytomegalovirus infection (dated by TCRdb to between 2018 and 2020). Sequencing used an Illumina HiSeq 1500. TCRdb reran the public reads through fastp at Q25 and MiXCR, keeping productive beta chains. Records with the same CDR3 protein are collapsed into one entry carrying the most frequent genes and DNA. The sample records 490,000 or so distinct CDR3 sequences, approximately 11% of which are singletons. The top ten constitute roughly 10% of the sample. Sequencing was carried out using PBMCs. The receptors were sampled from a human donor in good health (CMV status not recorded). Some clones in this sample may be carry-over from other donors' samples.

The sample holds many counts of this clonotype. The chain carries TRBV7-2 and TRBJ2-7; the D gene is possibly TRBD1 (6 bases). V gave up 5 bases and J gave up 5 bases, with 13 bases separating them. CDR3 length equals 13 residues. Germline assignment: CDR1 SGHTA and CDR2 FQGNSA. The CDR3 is CASSQGSADEQYF. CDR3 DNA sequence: TGTGCCAGCAGCCAGGGGTCGGCCGACGAGCAGTACTTC.

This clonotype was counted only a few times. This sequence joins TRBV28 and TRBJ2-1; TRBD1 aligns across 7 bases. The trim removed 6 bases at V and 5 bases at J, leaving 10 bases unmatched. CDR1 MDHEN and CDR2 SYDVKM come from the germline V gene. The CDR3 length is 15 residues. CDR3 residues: CASRSLGTENNEQFF. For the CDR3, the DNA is TGTGCCAGCAGATCGTTAGGGACAGAGAACAATGAGCAGTTCTTC.

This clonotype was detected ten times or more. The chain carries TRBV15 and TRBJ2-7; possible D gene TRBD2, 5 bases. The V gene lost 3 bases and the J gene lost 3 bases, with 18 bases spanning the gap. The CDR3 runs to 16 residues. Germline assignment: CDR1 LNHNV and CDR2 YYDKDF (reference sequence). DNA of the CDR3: TGTGCCACCAGCAGGACCGGGCGAGGGTCCCACTACGAGCAGTACTTC. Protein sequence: CATSRTGRGSHYEQYF.

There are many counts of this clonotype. In DNA form, the CDR3 reads TGCGCCAGCAGCCCGCCCCTATCGGGCACTGAAGCTTTCTTT. Residues: CASSPPLSGTEAFF. The chain combines TRBV5-1 with TRBJ1-1; no definite D call. There are 14 residues in the CDR3. The germline CDR1 and CDR2 sequences are SGHRS and YFSETQ. The V end lost 4 bases, the J end lost 4 bases, and 14 bases lay between the germline ends.

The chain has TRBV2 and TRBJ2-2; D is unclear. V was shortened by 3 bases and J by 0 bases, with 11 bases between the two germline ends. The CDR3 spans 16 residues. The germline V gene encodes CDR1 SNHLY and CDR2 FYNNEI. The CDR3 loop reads CASSEFDGPNTGELFF. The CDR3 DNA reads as TGTGCCAGCAGTGAGTTTGACGGCCCGAACACCGGGGAGCTGTTTTTT.

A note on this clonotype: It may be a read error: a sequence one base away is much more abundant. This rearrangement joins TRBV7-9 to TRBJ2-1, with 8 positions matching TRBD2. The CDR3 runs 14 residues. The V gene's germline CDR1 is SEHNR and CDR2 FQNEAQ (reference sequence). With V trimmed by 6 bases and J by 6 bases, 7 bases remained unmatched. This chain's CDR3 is CASRRAGGSNEQFF. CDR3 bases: TGTGCCAGCAGACGGGCGGGGGGAAGCAATGAGCAGTTCTTC.

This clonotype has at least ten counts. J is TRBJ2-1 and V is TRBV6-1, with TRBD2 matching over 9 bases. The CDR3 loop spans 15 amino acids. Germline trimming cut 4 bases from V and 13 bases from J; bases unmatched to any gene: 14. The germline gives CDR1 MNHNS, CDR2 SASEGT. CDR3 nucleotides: TGTGCCAGCAGTGTGAGGGGACTAGCTAGATCCCCACAGTTCTTC. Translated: CASSVRGLARSPQFF.

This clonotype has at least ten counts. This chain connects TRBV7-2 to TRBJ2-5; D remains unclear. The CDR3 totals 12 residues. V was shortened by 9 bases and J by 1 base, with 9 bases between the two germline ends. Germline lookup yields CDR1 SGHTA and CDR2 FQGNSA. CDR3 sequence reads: CARKRFQETQYF. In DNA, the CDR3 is TGTGCCAGAAAGAGGTTCCAAGAGACCCAGTACTTC.

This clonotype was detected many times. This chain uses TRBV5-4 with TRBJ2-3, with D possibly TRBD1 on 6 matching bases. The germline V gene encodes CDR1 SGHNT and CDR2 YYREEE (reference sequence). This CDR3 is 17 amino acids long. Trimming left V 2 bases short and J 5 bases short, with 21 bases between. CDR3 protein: CASSFYRLQGWEDTQYF. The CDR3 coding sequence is TGTGCCAGCAGCTTTTACCGATTACAGGGTTGGGAAGATACGCAGTATTTT. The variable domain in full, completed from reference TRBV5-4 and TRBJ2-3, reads ETGVTQSPTHLIKTRGQQVTLRCSSQSGHNTVSWYQQALGQGPQFIFQYYREEENGRGNFPPRFSGLQFPNYSSELNVNALELDDSALYLCASSFYRLQGWEDTQYFGPGTRLTVL.

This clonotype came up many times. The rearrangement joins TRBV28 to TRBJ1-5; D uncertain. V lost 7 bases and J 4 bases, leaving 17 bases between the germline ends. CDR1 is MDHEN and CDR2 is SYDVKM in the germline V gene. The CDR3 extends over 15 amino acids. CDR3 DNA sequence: TGTGCCAGCACTCCCGTACCGAGATTTAATCAGCCCCAGCATTTT. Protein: CASTPVPRFNQPQHF.

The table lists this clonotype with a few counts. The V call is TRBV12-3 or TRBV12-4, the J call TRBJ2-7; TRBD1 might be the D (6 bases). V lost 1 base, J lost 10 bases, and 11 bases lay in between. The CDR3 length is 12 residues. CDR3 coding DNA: TGTGCCAGCAGTTTAGGGGACACCCTACAGTACTTC. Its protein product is CASSLGDTLQYF.

The CDR3, as DNA: TGCGCCAGCAGCCTGGATACGGGTTCACCCCTCCACTTT. Translating gives CASSLDTGSPLHF. V is TRBV4-1 and J is TRBJ1-6; no clear D. V lost 4 bases and J lost 9, with 10 bases in between. Germline CDR1 and CDR2: MGHRA and YSYEKL. This CDR3 spans 13 amino acids.

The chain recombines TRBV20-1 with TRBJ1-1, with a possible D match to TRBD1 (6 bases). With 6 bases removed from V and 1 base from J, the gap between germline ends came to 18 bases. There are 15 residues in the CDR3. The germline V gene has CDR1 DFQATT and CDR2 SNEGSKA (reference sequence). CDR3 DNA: TGCAGTGCCCAGTCCGGGAGGGGGAAGAACACTGAAGCTTTCTTT. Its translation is CSAQSGRGKNTEAFF.